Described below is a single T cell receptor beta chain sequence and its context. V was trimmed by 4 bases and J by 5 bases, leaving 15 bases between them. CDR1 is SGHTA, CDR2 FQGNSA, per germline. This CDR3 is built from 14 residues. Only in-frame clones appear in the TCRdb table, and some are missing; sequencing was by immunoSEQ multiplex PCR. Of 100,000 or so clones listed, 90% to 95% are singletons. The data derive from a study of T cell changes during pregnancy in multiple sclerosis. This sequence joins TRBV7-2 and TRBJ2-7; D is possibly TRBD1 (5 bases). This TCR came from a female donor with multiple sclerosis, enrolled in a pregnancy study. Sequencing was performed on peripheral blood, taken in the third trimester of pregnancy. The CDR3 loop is CASSSWGPADEQYF. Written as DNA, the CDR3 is TGTGCCAGCAGCTCCTGGGGCCCAGCTGACGAGCAGTACTTC.